Presented here are 23 T cell receptor beta chains from one specimen sequenced in a study of control samples from healthy donors and cancer patients. TCRdb keeps only in-frame clones here, not all; method: immunoSEQ multiplex PCR. The sample lists roughly 76,000 clones, 94% occurring once. The sequencing sample was made of blood. All receptors come from a woman aged 40 to 49 in good health.

The rearrangement links TRBV4-1 to TRBJ1-5; possible D gene TRBD1, 5 bases. Germline loops: CDR1 MGHRA, CDR2 YSYEKL. The CDR3 is made up of 15 amino acids. V gave up 1 base and J gave up 6 bases, with 13 bases separating them. CDR3 coding DNA: TGCGCCAGCAGCCAAGCCGGGTCCGGGGGTCAGCCCCAGCATTTT. The encoded protein is CASSQAGSGGQPQHF.

This chain uses TRBV7-8 with TRBJ1-5; tentative D call: TRBD1 (5 bases). The CDR3 is 15 amino acids. The germline CDR1 and CDR2 sequences are SGHVS and FQNEAQ. V dropped 5 bases and J dropped 4 bases, with 15 bases sitting between them. DNA for the CDR3: TGTGCCAGCAGCGTGGGGACCGGAGGGAATCAGCCCCAGCATTTT. It specifies CASSVGTGGNQPQHF.

The chain recombines TRBV28 with TRBJ1-2; 8 bases are shared with TRBD1. J was trimmed by 7 bases and V by 3 bases; bases with no gene match: 4. The CDR3 loop spans 13 amino acids. Germline V gene data show CDR1 as MDHEN and CDR2 as SYDVKM. This CDR3 is CASSFRGPGGYTF. DNA for the CDR3: TGTGCCAGCAGTTTCAGGGGGCCAGGTGGCTACACCTTC.

The J gene is TRBJ2-7, the V gene TRBV5-1, with 7 bases aligning to TRBD1. There are 14 residues in the CDR3. The V segment lost 4 bases and the J segment 10 bases; nucleotides outside the gene matches: 14. Per germline, CDR1 SGHRS and CDR2 YFSETQ. CDR3 sequence: CASSLEGDRWSQYF. CDR3 coding DNA: TGCGCCAGCAGCCTAGAAGGGGACAGATGGAGTCAGTACTTC.

This chain joins TRBV28 and TRBJ2-1; 9 bases map to TRBD1. Germline CDR1 MDHEN, CDR2 SYDVKM. Trimming took 7 bases from V and 3 from J; bases not matched to a gene: 4. The CDR3 is made up of 14 amino acids. The CDR3 is CASTPTGGYNEQFF. The DNA of the CDR3 is TGTGCCAGCACTCCGACAGGGGGCTACAATGAGCAGTTCTTC.

The CDR3 here is CASHGPDGYTF. The DNA of the CDR3 is TGTGCCAGCCACGGGCCCGATGGCTACACCTTC. The chain has TRBV6-5 and TRBJ1-2, with no clear D. There are 11 residues in the CDR3. The V end was cut by 8 bases, the J end by 6 bases, with 10 bases between. Looked up from germline, CDR1 is MNHEY and CDR2 is SVGAGI.

The chain employs TRBV3-1 (or the pseudogene TRBV3-2) and TRBJ2-5; D possibly corresponds to TRBD1 (6 bases). This CDR3 region has 17 residues. Germline V gives CDR1 LGHDT, CDR2 YNNKEL (reference sequence). The V end was cut by 1 base, the J end by 1 base, with 16 bases between. CDR3 amino acids: CASSQVRGGAFQETQYF. The CDR3 region has the DNA TGTGCCAGCAGCCAAGTACGTGGGGGCGCTTTCCAAGAGACCCAGTACTTC.

This clone was observed once. The rearrangement joins TRBV6-6 to TRBJ2-7; TRBD2 matches at 8 bases. Germline CDR1 reads MNHNY; CDR2 reads SVGAGI (reference sequence). The V and J ends lost 2 bases and 3 bases, in that order; junction bases with no gene match: 9. The CDR3 spans 16 residues. CDR3 sequence (DNA): TGTGCCAGCAGTTACGGGACGGGAGGGCTTCTCTACGAGCAGTACTTC. It encodes CASSYGTGGLLYEQYF.

This chain uses TRBV19 with TRBJ2-2; tentative D call: TRBD1 (6 bases). The germline V and J ends were trimmed by 9 bases and 0 bases, with 11 bases remaining between them. From germline, CDR1 is LNHDA and CDR2 SQIVND (reference sequence). The length of the CDR3 is 14 residues. The DNA of the CDR3 is TGTGCCAGCGACAGGTTCGCGAACACCGGGGAGCTGTTTTTT. Translated: CASDRFANTGELFF.

The J gene is TRBJ2-1, the V gene TRBV5-4; 11 bases are a match to TRBD2. CDR3 size: 14 residues. Unmatched junction bases numbered 2, after V lost 2 bases and J lost 7 bases. CDR1 is SGHNT and CDR2 is YYREEE in the germline V gene (reference sequence). The CDR3 coding sequence is TGTGCCAGCAGCTTACTAGCGGGGGCTAATGAGCAGTTCTTC. It codes for CASSLLAGANEQFF.

The gene calls are TRBV18 and TRBJ2-7, with 8 nucleotides matching TRBD1. Unmatched junction bases numbered 6, after V lost 4 bases and J lost 1 base. Germline loops: CDR1 KGHSH, CDR2 LQKENI. The CDR3 spans 15 residues. The CDR3 coding sequence is TGTGCCAGCTCACTGGGACAGGACCCTTCCTACGAGCAGTACTTC. Protein: CASSLGQDPSYEQYF.

The chain recombines TRBV4-1 with TRBJ2-5, with 7 nucleotides matching TRBD1. Germline-derived CDR1 and CDR2 are MGHRA and YSYEKL. This CDR3 spans 14 amino acids. Losses at the gene ends were 5 bases for V and 2 bases for J; bases not matched to a gene: 5. For the CDR3, the DNA is TGCGCCAGCAGCGACCCGGGACAGCAAGAGACCCAGTACTTC. Residues: CASSDPGQQETQYF.

This sequence joins TRBV10-3 and TRBJ1-5; D is undetermined. CDR1 is ENHRY and CDR2 is SYGVKD in the germline V gene. Deletions cut 4 bases from V and 2 bases from J, with 6 bases between. The length of the CDR3 is 13 residues. CDR3 loop: CAISAEGNQPQHF. DNA of the CDR3: TGTGCCATCAGTGCGGAGGGCAATCAGCCCCAGCATTTT.

This chain joins TRBV7-9 and TRBJ2-5; D is unclear. This CDR3 is 13 amino acids long. V was clipped by 2 bases and J by 1 base, with 5 bases between them. CDR1 and CDR2 (germline): SEHNR, FQNEAQ (reference sequence). The CDR3 sequence: CASSLTVQETQYF. The CDR3 coding sequence is TGTGCCAGCAGCTTAACAGTCCAAGAGACCCAGTACTTC.

This chain connects TRBV6-5 to TRBJ2-5; a weak D match, TRBD2 (6 bases). The germline CDR1 and CDR2 sequences are MNHEY and SVGAGI. CDR3 length: 13 amino acids. V was trimmed by 6 bases and J by 7 bases, leaving 15 bases between them. In DNA, the CDR3 is TGTGCCAGCAGGGACTACCTCGCGGGGACCCAGTACTTC. It specifies CASRDYLAGTQYF.

The rearrangement uses TRBV10-3 and TRBJ2-3; TRBD2 aligns across 8 bases. This CDR3 is 14 amino acids long. V lost 11 bases and J lost 1; bases outside the gene matches: 8. The V gene's germline CDR1 is ENHRY and CDR2 SYGVKD. The CDR3 nucleotides are TGTGCCCATTCGCGGGGGGAGGGCACAGATACGCAGTATTTT. The encoded protein is CAHSRGEGTDTQYF.

The chain recombines TRBV7-2 with TRBJ1-5; no clear D. The V end was cut by 4 bases, the J end by 5 bases, with 21 bases between. The CDR3 loop spans 17 amino acids. Germline V gene lookup returns CDR1 SGHTA and CDR2 FQGNSA. CDR3 protein: CASSSMAHVSAHQPQHF. The CDR3 DNA follows: TGTGCCAGCAGCTCTATGGCCCACGTTTCGGCGCATCAGCCCCAGCATTTT. The complete variable domain, with remaining parts taken from reference TRBV7-2 and TRBJ1-5, reads GAGVSQSPSNKVTEKGKDVELRCDPISGHTALYWYRQSLGQGLEFLIYFQGNSAPDKSGLPSDRFSAERTGGSVSTLTIQRTQQEDSAVYLCASSSMAHVSAHQPQHFGDGTRLSIL.

The J gene is TRBJ2-1, the V gene TRBV6-2 or TRBV6-3; D is unclear. Germline V lookup: CDR1 MNHEY, CDR2 SVGEGT. Trimming took off 2 bases at V and 6 bases at J, with 14 bases between the two ends. The CDR3 consists of 15 residues. Written as DNA, the CDR3 is TGTGCCAGCAGTTACCAAGGACGGCCCGGCAATGAGCAGTTCTTC. The encoded protein is CASSYQGRPGNEQFF.

The genes are TRBV6-5 and TRBJ2-1; D may correspond to TRBD1 or TRBD2 (6 bases each). Deletions cut 6 bases from V and 5 bases from J, with 14 bases between. CDR1 is MNHEY, CDR2 SVGAGI, per germline. The CDR3 has 14 residues. CDR3 sequence (DNA): TGTGCCAGCAGGTTTGTGGGGGGCAACAATGAGCAGTTCTTC. It yields the protein CASRFVGGNNEQFF.

The chain employs TRBV7-9 and TRBJ2-7, with D possibly called TRBD1 or TRBD2 (5 bases each). V was shortened by 7 bases and J by 3 bases, with 13 bases between the two germline ends. This CDR3 is 13 amino acids long. From germline, CDR1 is SEHNR and CDR2 FQNEAQ (reference sequence). The DNA of the CDR3 is TGTGCCAGCACCCGGGACGCCGACTACGAGCAGTACTTC. Amino acids: CASTRDADYEQYF.

The rearrangement joins TRBV5-8 to TRBJ2-3; the D is unclear. The CDR3 consists of 12 residues. The V and J ends lost 0 bases and 6 bases respectively, with 5 bases between them. Germline V gene lookup returns CDR1 SGHTS and CDR2 YDEGEE. CDR3 DNA sequence: TGTGCCAGCAGCTTGGCCGTGGATACGCAGTATTTT. This codes for CASSLAVDTQYF.

In its sample, this clone was seen a few times. This rearrangement joins TRBV7-9 to TRBJ1-1, with D hard to call. CDR3 length equals 11 residues. CDR1 is SEHNR, CDR2 FQNEAQ, per germline (reference sequence). Trimming cost V 2 bases and J 4 bases, with 2 bases left between them. The CDR3 loop reads CASSLRTEAFF. DNA of the CDR3: TGTGCCAGCAGCTTACGCACTGAAGCTTTCTTT.

The chain employs TRBV7-9 and TRBJ2-7; 13 bases map to TRBD2. The CDR3 consists of 15 residues. The V segment lost 8 bases and the J segment 4 bases; nucleotides outside the gene matches: 8. CDR1 and CDR2 (germline): SEHNR, FQNEAQ (reference sequence). CDR3 amino acids: CASQGLAGLRYEQYF. CDR3 coding DNA: TGTGCCAGCCAGGGACTAGCGGGATTGCGGTACGAGCAGTACTTC. The complete variable domain, with remaining parts taken from reference TRBV7-9 and TRBJ2-7, reads DTGVSQNPRHKITKRGQNVTFRCDPISEHNRLYWYRQTLGQGPEFLTYFQNEAQLEKSRLLSDRFSAERPKGSFSTLEIQRTEQGDSAMYLCASQGLAGLRYEQYFGPGTRLTVT.